This T cell receptor beta chain stems from a study of blood T cell repertoires in COVID-19. Study-wide background: From the United States, Italy and Spain came samples of acute and convalescent COVID-19.

Individuals drawn from under 30 US areas were roughly 18 to 95 years old. Cohort 3 donors were reported recovered after two negative PCRs, clearance, or symptom resolution. Authors' processing steps: Using reference gene primer amplification, nucleated cell counts were estimated. Some clones are missing from TCRdb's copy, which holds only in-frame ones; the method was immunoSEQ multiplex PCR. The V and J calls and clone size are taken from that table; D and trimming were inferred from the DNA. The repertoire holds a few hundred thousand clones, with roughly nine tenths as singletons. This clone appeared once. Trimming at V came to 9 bases and at J to 2 bases, leaving 10 bases not matched to a gene. The CDR3 covers 14 residues. Germline V gene sequence: CDR1 MNHEY, CDR2 SVGAGI.

The chain is built from TRBV6-5 and TRBJ2-7, with TRBD2 matching over 7 bases. The sequenced sample was PBMCs or T cells enriched from blood (not recorded which). The receptor was isolated from a man aged 30 to 45 who had recovered from COVID-19. CDR3 sequence: CASTQIGTTYEQYF. Written as DNA, the CDR3 is TGTGCCAGTACCCAGATAGGGACTACCTACGAGCAGTACTTC.